This T cell receptor (beta chain) came from a study of neurological immune-mediated disorders. Turning to the study itself: Relapsing-remitting disease was seen in about 90% of the roughly 34 multiple sclerosis patients, and secondary progressive disease was seen in 3.

Germline V gene lookup returns CDR1 ENHRY and CDR2 SYGVKD. This CDR3 is built from 19 residues. V dropped 5 bases and J dropped 4 bases, with 27 bases sitting between them. Study-wide points: Across subjects, expanded clones had no CDR3 amino acid sequences in common, pointing to private repertoires in all groups.

There are many counts of this clonotype. Antigen specificity is unknown. Every sequencing run drew on 15-18 subjects and yielded over 160 million TCR-beta sequences. MiXCR, run by TCRdb on the 5' RACE reads, gives a single entry per CDR3 protein. Among approximately 66,000 distinct CDR3 sequences, 4.5% were seen once, and the ten largest hold 6.9%. This clonotype originated in a man younger than 40 with multiple sclerosis. The V call is TRBV10-3, the J call TRBJ1-3; maybe TRBD1 (5 bases). The sequencing sample was made of PBMCs. The CDR3 here is CAISPDGAGQGISGNTIYF. Written as DNA, the CDR3 is TGTGCCATCAGTCCTGATGGGGCCGGGCAGGGAATATCCGGAAACACCATATATTTT.